This TCR beta chain was observed in a study of T cell responses to AZD1222 COVID-19 vaccine. Sequencing was performed with immunoSEQ multiplex PCR; in TCRdb, only in-frame clones are kept and a portion is missing. The sample lists around 140,000 clones, 92% occurring once. General study findings and limits: Compared with day 0, the breadth and depth of the Spike-specific TCR repertoire rose significantly after two doses of AZD1222. Among spike-specific TCRs, nearly half reportedly target unmutated variant regions. Donors were mostly white British, more females; clonal diversity possibly underestimated. The span of vaccine-associated CD4 TCRs extended across spike, with dominance at 160-218 and 743-854.

Germline CDR1 and CDR2: LGHNA and YNFKEQ. The CDR3 loop spans 18 amino acids. V lost 0 bases to trimming and J lost 3 bases; unmatched junction nucleotides: 6. About this clone itself: Antigen unknown.

The sequenced sample was peripheral blood, obtained 28 days after the second AZD1222 dose. This receptor was identified in an adult who received the AZD1222 COVID-19 vaccine. This chain links TRBV4-2 with TRBJ2-1; TRBD2 aligns across 12 bases. The CDR3 region is CASSQDKTSGSRYNEQFF. The DNA for the CDR3 is TGTGCCAGCAGCCAAGATAAGACTAGCGGGAGTCGCTACAATGAGCAGTTCTTC.